This TCR beta chain came from a study of T cells after yellow fever vaccination. This clonotype was seen just once. V was cut by 4 bases and J by 3 bases, with 10 bases left in between. CDR1 SGHTA and CDR2 FQGNSA come from the germline V gene. The CDR3 is 14 residues long. Via MiXCR, TCRdb re-called the 5' RACE reads, giving one row per CDR3 protein. The sample holds hundreds of thousands of distinct CDR3 sequences, 3.6% seen once. The chain links TRBV7-2 to TRBJ1-3; tentative D call: TRBD1 (5 bases). This TCR was sampled from a man younger than 30 who received the YFV17D yellow fever vaccine. This material consisted of PBMCs, taken on the day of the yellow fever booster vaccination. CDR3 amino acids: CASSSGTFGNTIYF. In DNA form, the CDR3 reads TGTGCCAGCAGCTCCGGGACTTTTGGAAACACCATATATTTT.